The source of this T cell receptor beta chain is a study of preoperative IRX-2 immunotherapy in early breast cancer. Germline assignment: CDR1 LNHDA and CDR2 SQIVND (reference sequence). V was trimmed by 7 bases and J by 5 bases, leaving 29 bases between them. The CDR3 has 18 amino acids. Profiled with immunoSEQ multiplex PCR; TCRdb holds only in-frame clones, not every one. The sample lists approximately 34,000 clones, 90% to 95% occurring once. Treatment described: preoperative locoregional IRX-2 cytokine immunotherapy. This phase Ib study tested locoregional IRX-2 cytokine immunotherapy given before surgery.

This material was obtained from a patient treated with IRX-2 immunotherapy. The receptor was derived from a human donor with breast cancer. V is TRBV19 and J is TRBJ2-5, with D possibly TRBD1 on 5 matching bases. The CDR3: CASTRSPQGSLSGETQYF. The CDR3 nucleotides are TGTGCCAGTACCCGAAGCCCGCAGGGTTCCTTGTCGGGTGAGACCCAGTACTTC.